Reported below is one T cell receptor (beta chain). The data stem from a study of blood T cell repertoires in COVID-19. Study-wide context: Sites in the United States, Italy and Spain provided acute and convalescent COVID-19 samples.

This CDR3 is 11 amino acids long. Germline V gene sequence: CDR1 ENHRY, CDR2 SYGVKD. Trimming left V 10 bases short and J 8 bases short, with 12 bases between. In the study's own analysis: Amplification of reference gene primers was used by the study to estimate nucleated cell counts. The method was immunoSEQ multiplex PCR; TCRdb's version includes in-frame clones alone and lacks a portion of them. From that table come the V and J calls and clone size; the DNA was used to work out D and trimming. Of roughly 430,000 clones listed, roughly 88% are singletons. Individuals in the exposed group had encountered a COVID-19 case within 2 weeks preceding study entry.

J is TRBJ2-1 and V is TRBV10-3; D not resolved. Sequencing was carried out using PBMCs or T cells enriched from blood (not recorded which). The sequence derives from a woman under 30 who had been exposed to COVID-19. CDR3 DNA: TGTGCCAGCGGCCCTCGGGATGAGCAGTTCTTC. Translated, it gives CASGPRDEQFF.